This is a list of T cell receptor beta chains from one sample in a study of blood T cell repertoires in COVID-19. Here immunoSEQ multiplex PCR was the method, and the copy in TCRdb shows in-frame clones only, minus some. Of 55,000 to 85,000 clones listed, less than 85% are singletons. Source material: peripheral blood. These receptors were collected from a man aged 55 to 70 with acute or convalescent COVID-19. Both conserved end residues are part of each CDR3. D genes are given only for firm matches. The listing skips clone size in some rows; elsewhere it reads once, few, many or a size class.

clone size	J gene	D gene	V gene	CDR3 DNA	CDR3 protein
NA	TRBJ2-3	NA	TRBV10-1	TGCGCCAGCAGTGAGAGCCCTCTCCGCCCAGATACGCAGTATTTT	CASSESPLRPDTQYF
once	TRBJ2-1	NA	TRBV9	TGTGCCAGCAGCCCTCGTAGGGGCCGATATGATGAGCAGTTCTTC	CASSPRRGRYDEQFF
NA	TRBJ2-1	NA	TRBV6-5	TGTGCCAGCAGTTACTCGGTGGGGAGCTCCTACAATGAGCAGTTCTTC	CASSYSVGSSYNEQFF
NA	TRBJ1-6	TRBD1	TRBV3-1/TRBV3-2	TGTGCCAGCAGCCAACAGGGGGCGGATTCACCCCTCCACTTT	CASSQQGADSPLHF
NA	TRBJ2-7	NA	TRBV7-9	TGTGCCAGCAGCCAAGGGGGGGACGAGCAGTACTTC	CASSQGGDEQYF
NA	TRBJ1-1	TRBD1	TRBV6-5	TGTGCCAGCACCCCGGGACAGGGGGCCACTGAAGCTTTCTTT	CASTPGQGATEAFF
NA	TRBJ2-2	NA	TRBV27	TGTGCCAGCAGACTTAACAGACCTTCGAACACCGGGGAGCTGTTTTTT	CASRLNRPSNTGELFF
few	TRBJ1-1	TRBD1	TRBV11-2	TGTGCCAGCAGGGATACAGGGGTGAACACTGAAGCTTTCTTT	CASRDTGVNTEAFF
few	TRBJ1-5	NA	TRBV7-2	TGTGCCAGCAGCTTACAATCGGGTTCTAATCAGCCCCAGCATTTT	CASSLQSGSNQPQHF
few	TRBJ2-2	TRBD2	TRBV2	TGTGCCAGCAGGGTAGCGGGGGGGCGTAGCACCGGGGAGCTGTTTTTT	CASRVAGGRSTGELFF
NA	TRBJ2-4	NA	TRBV19	TGTGCCAGTAGCCCTAGAAGACAGGCGGAGGTCAAAAACATTCAGTACTTC	CASSPRRQAEVKNIQYF
NA	TRBJ1-1	TRBD1	TRBV2	TGTGCCAGCAGTATACAGGGGATGAACACTGAAGCTTTCTTT	CASSIQGMNTEAFF
once	TRBJ2-2	NA	TRBV5-3	TGTGCCAGAAGCCCTGAGGGTAGGTTTTGGGAACCTCTTCTCCAGGACACCGGGGAGCTGTTTTTT	CARSPEGRFWEPLLQDTGELFF